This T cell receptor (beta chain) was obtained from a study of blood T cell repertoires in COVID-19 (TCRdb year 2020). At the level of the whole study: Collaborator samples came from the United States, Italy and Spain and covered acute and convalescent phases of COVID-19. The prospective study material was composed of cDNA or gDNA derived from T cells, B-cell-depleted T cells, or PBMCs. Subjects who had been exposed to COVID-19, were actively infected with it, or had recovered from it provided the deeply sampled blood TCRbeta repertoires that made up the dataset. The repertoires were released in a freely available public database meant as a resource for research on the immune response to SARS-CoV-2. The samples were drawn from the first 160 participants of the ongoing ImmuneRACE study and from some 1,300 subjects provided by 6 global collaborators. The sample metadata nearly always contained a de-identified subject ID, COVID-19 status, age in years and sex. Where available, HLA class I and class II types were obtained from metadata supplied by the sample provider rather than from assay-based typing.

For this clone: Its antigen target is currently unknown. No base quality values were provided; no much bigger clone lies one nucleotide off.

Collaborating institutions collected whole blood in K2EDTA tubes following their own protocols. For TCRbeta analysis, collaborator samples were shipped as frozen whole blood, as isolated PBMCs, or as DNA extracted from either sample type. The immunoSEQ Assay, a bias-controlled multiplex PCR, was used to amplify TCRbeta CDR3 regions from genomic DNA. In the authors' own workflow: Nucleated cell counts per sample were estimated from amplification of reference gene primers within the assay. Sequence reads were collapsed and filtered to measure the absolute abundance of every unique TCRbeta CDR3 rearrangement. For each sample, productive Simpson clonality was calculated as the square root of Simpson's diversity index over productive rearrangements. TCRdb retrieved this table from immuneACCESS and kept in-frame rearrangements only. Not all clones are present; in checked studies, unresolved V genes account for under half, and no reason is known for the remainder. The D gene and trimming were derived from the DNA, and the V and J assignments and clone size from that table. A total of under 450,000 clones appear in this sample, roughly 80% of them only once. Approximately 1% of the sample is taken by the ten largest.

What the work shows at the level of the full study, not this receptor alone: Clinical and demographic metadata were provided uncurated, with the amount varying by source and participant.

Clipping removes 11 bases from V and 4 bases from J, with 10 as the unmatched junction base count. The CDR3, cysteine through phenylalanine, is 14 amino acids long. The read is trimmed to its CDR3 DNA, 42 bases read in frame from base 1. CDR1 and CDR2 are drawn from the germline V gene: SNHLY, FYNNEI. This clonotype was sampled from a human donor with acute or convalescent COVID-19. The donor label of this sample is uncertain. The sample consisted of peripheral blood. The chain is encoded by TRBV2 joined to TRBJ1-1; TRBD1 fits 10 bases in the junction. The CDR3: CAGDSTGGGTEAFF. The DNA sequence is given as TGTGCCGGGGATTCGACAGGGGGCGGCACTGAAGCTTTCTTT.